Each of the 16 T cell receptor beta chains below was sequenced from the same sample in a study of OX40 agonist ivuxolimab in advanced cancers. The protocol was immunoSEQ multiplex PCR, while the TCRdb copy is restricted to in-frame clones and leaves out a portion. The sample has about 18,000 clones; around 69% are singletons. Sample: CD4+ or CD8+ T cells sorted from blood, taken in a trial of the OX40 agonist ivuxolimab. Receptors were obtained from an adult with an advanced solid tumor such as melanoma, head and neck, liver or kidney cancer.

This clone came up a few times. The chain employs TRBV6-1 and TRBJ1-3; tentatively, D is TRBD1 (6 bases). The CDR3 loop spans 15 amino acids. Germline V gene sequence: CDR1 MNHNS, CDR2 SASEGT. V lost 6 bases and J 6 bases, leaving 18 bases between the germline ends. The CDR3 nucleotides read TGTGCCAGCAGATCGGACAGAAAGGGCTCAAACACCATATATTTT. Its translation is CASRSDRKGSNTIYF.

This clone showed up just a few times. In DNA, the CDR3 is TGTGCCAGCAGGGAGAATCGGAACCTGAACACTGAAGCTTTCTTT. Protein: CASRENRNLNTEAFF. The rearrangement joins TRBV2 to TRBJ1-1; the D is unclear. Germline values: CDR1 SNHLY, CDR2 FYNNEI. The CDR3 has 15 amino acids. Trimming took 6 bases from V and 0 from J, leaving 14 bases between them.

Judged by abundance, this clone is medium-sized (0.01 to 0.1%). The chain uses TRBV13 and TRBJ2-2, with unresolved D. With 5 bases removed from V and 1 base from J, the gap between germline ends came to 8 bases. The CDR3 runs to 14 residues. Germline V gene data show CDR1 as PRHDT and CDR2 as FYEKMQ (reference sequence). CDR3 in amino acids: CASSPEKNTGELFF. The CDR3 coding sequence is TGTGCCAGCAGCCCCGAGAAGAACACCGGGGAGCTGTTTTTT.

V gene TRBV5-6 combines with J gene TRBJ2-7, with a weak D call TRBD2 (6 bases). The CDR3 covers 12 residues. Germline V gives CDR1 SGHDT, CDR2 YYEEEE. V lost 2 bases to trimming and J lost 6 bases, with 9 bases between them. The DNA for the CDR3 is TGTGCCAGCAGCTTTTTGGGGGGCGAGCAGTACTTC. It translates to CASSFLGGEQYF.

The chain is built from TRBV6-1 and TRBJ1-6; D remains ambiguous. Germline V lookup: CDR1 MNHNS, CDR2 SASEGT. This CDR3 comprises 12 residues. The V gene lost 6 bases and the J gene lost 9 bases, with 9 bases spanning the gap. CDR3 sequence: CASREGGSPLHF. Written as DNA, the CDR3 is TGTGCCAGCAGGGAGGGCGGTTCACCCCTCCACTTT.

The genes are TRBV27 and TRBJ1-1; no clear D gene. The CDR3 has 14 residues. The ends were cut back, 0 bases at V and 0 bases at J, with 5 bases in the middle. CDR1 and CDR2 from the germline V gene are MNHEY and SMNVEV (reference sequence). CDR3 sequence reads: CASSLSGMNTEAFF. In DNA, the CDR3 is TGTGCCAGCAGTTTATCAGGGATGAACACTGAAGCTTTCTTT.

This chain uses TRBV9 with TRBJ2-7; 11 nucleotides line up with TRBD2. The CDR3 consists of 15 residues. From germline, CDR1 is SGDLS and CDR2 YYNGEE. V trimming: 3 bases; J trimming: 0 bases; junction bases outside the gene matches: 2. CDR3 bases: TGTGCCAGCAGCGCCGGGACTAGCGGCTCCTACGAGCAGTACTTC. As protein: CASSAGTSGSYEQYF.

The J gene is TRBJ2-3, the V gene TRBV7-9; 11 nucleotides agree with TRBD2. Germline CDR1 SEHNR, CDR2 FQNEAQ (reference sequence). The CDR3 sequence is 15 residues long. Trimming at V came to 5 bases and at J to 3 bases, leaving 4 bases not matched to a gene. The CDR3 DNA reads TGTGCCAGCAGCGTCGGGACTAGCGGAACAGATACGCAGTATTTT. Encoded protein: CASSVGTSGTDTQYF.

V gene TRBV5-1 combines with J gene TRBJ2-2; 8 bases align to TRBD1. The CDR3 is made up of 15 amino acids. Germline CDR1 reads SGHRS; CDR2 reads YFSETQ. Unmatched junction bases numbered 5, after V lost 6 bases and J lost 1 base. The CDR3 nucleotides are TGCGCCAGCATAGGACAGGGTTTGAACACCGGGGAGCTGTTTTTT. Translating gives CASIGQGLNTGELFF.

The DNA for the CDR3 is TGTGCCAGCAGCGCGGGACTAGCGGGAGTATTAATGGAGACCCAGTACTTC. Translating gives CASSAGLAGVLMETQYF. This sequence joins TRBV27 and TRBJ2-5, with 14 bases fitting TRBD2. The germline V gene encodes CDR1 MNHEY and CDR2 SMNVEV (reference sequence). V lost 6 bases and J lost 5; bases outside the gene matches: 11. CDR3 length: 17 residues.

The V call is TRBV5-1, the J call TRBJ2-5, with 7 bases identical to TRBD1. The CDR3 covers 14 residues. J was trimmed by 5 bases and V by 1 base; bases with no gene match: 5. Germline V gives CDR1 SGHRS, CDR2 YFSETQ. The DNA for the CDR3 is TGCGCCAGCAGCTTGTCAGGGGGAGAGGAGACCCAGTACTTC. It translates to CASSLSGGEETQYF. The full variable domain, with the rest looked up from reference TRBV5-1 and TRBJ2-5, is KAGVTQTPRYLIKTRGQQVTLSCSPISGHRSVSWYQQTPGQGLQFLFEYFSETQRNKGNFPGRFSGRQFSNSRSEMNVSTLELGDSALYLCASSLSGGEETQYFGPGTRLLVL.

The chain is built from TRBV9 and TRBJ2-3; 10 bases map to TRBD2. This CDR3 region has 16 residues. Germline-derived CDR1 and CDR2 are SGDLS and YYNGEE. V shed 0 bases and J 2 bases; nucleotides not matched to a gene: 3. CDR3 nucleotides: TGTGCCAGCAGCGTAGGAGGGACTAGCGACACAGATACGCAGTATTTT. This codes for CASSVGGTSDTDTQYF.

As for this clone: An end of the junction does not agree with germline; a read error may underlie this. The CDR3 protein is CASKGGYEQYF. CDR3 coding DNA: TGTGCGAGCAAAGGGGGCTACGAGCAGTACTTC. The V call is TRBV27, the J call TRBJ2-7; the D gene is possibly TRBD1 (6 bases). There are 11 residues in the CDR3. Germline V gene sequence: CDR1 MNHEY, CDR2 SMNVEV (reference sequence).

The chain employs TRBV9 and TRBJ1-2; D perhaps matches TRBD1 (6 bases). CDR3 length equals 11 residues. CDR1 is SGDLS and CDR2 is YYNGEE in the germline V gene. Trimming left V 4 bases short and J 8 bases short, with 9 bases between. This CDR3 is CASSWGLGYTF. The CDR3 nucleotides are TGTGCCAGCAGCTGGGGGCTCGGCTACACCTTC.

V usage is TRBV5-6 and J usage is TRBJ1-1; TRBD1 might be the D (5 bases). The CDR3 contains 14 residues. Trimming stripped 4 bases from V and 0 bases from J, with 10 bases between. Germline CDR1 SGHDT, CDR2 YYEEEE. CDR3 amino acids: CASSTDMMNTEAFF. The CDR3 DNA follows: TGTGCCAGCAGCACGGACATGATGAACACTGAAGCTTTCTTT.

This clone was seen only a few times. The chain recombines TRBV27 with TRBJ2-7; D unresolved. Per germline, CDR1 MNHEY and CDR2 SMNVEV (reference sequence). This CDR3 spans 12 amino acids. V was trimmed by 8 bases and J by 6 bases, leaving 14 bases between them. CDR3 region: CASGDPLSEQYF. The CDR3 DNA is TGTGCCAGCGGGGATCCTTTGAGCGAGCAGTACTTC.